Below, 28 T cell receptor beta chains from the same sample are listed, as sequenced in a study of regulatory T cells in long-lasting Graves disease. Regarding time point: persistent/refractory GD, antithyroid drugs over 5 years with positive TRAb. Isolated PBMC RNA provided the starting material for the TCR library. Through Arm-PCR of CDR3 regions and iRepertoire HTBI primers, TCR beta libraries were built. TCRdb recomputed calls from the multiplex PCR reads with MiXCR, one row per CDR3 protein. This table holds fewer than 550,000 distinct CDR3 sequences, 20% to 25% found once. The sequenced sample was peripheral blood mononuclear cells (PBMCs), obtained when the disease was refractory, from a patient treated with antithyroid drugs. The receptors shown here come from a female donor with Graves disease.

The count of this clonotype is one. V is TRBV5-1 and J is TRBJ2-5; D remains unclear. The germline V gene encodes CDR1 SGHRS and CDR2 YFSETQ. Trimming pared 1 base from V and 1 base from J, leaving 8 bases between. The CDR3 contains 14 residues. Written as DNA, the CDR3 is TGCGCCAGCAGCTTGAGGCTGCTCCAAGAGACCCAGTACTTC. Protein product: CASSLRLLQETQYF.

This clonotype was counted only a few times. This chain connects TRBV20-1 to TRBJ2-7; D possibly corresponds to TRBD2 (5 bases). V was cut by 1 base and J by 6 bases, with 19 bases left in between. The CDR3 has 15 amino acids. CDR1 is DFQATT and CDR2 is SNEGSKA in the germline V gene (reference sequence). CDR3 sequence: CSARVAASPPGEQYF. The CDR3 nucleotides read TGCAGTGCTAGAGTGGCGGCTAGCCCCCCGGGCGAGCAGTACTTC.

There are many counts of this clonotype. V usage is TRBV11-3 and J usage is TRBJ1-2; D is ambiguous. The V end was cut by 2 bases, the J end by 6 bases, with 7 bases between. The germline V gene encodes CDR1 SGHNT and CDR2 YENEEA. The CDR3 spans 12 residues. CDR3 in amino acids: CASSLRLDGYTF. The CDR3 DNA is TGTGCCAGCAGCTTAAGGCTTGATGGCTACACCTTC.

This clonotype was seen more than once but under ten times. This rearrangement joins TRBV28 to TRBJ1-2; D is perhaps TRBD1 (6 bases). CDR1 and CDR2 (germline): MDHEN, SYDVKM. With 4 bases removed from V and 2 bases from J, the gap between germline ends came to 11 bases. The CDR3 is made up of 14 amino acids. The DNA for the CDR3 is TGTGCCAGCAGTTGTTACAGGGACAACTATGGCTACACCTTC. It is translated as CASSCYRDNYGYTF.

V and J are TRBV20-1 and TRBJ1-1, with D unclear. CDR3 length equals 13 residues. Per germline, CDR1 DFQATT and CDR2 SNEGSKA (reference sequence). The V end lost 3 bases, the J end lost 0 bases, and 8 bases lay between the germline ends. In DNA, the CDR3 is TGCAGTGCTAGCTCCGGAGTGAACACTGAAGCTTTCTTT. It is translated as CSASSGVNTEAFF.

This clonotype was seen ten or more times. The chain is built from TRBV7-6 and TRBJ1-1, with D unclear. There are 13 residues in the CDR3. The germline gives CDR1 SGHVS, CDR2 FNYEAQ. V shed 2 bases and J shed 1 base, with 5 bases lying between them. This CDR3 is CASSLQSNTEAFF. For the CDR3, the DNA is TGTGCCAGCAGCTTACAGTCGAACACTGAAGCTTTCTTT.

The CDR3 nucleotides read TGTGCCAGCAGCTTGTGGAGGCGTAACGAGCAGTACTTC. It is translated as CASSLWRRNEQYF. The rearrangement links TRBV7-2 to TRBJ2-7; the D gene is possibly TRBD2 (5 bases). The germline V and J ends were trimmed by 3 bases and 5 bases, with 11 bases remaining between them. The CDR3 spans 13 residues. The germline gives CDR1 SGHTA, CDR2 FQGNSA.

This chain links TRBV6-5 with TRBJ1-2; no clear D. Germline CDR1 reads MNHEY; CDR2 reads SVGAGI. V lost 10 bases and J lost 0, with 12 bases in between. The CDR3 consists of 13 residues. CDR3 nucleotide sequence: TGTGCCACCATGTGGACCGCTAACTATGGCTACACCTTC. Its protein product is CATMWTANYGYTF.

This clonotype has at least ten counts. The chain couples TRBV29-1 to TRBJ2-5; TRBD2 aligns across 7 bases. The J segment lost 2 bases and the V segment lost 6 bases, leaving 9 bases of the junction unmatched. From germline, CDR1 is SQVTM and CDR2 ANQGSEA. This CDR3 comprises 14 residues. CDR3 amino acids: CSVLGGTTQETQYF. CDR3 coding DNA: TGCAGCGTGCTGGGGGGGACCACACAAGAGACCCAGTACTTC.

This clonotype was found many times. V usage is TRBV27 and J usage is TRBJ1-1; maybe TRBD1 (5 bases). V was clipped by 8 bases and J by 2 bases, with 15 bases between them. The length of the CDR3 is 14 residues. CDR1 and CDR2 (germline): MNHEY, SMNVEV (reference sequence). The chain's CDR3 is CASFILGGNTEAFF. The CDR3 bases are TGTGCCAGCTTCATCCTTGGGGGAAACACTGAAGCTTTCTTT.

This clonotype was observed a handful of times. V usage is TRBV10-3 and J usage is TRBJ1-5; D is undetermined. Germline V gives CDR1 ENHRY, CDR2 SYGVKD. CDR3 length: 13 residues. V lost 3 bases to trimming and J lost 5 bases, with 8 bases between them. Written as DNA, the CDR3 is TGTGCCATCAGTGACAGATGGGATCAGCCCCAGCATTTT. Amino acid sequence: CAISDRWDQPQHF.

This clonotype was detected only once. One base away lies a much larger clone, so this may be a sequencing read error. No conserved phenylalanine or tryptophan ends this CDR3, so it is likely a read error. The CDR3 protein is CASSYGTPGELFL. The CDR3 DNA reads TGTGCCAGCAGTTATGGAACACCCGGGGAGCTGTTTCTT. This chain uses TRBV6-5 with TRBJ2-2; D not certain. Germline assignment: CDR1 MNHEY and CDR2 SVGAGI. This CDR3 contains 13 residues. The ends were cut back, 3 bases at V and 6 bases at J, with 8 bases in the middle.

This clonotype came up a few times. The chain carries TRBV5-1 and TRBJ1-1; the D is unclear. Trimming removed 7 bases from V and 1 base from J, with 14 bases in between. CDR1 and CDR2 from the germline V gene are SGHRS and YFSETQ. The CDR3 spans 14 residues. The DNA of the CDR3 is TGCGCCAGCCGCCAATCGGGCGCGAACACTGAAGCTTTCTTT. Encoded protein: CASRQSGANTEAFF.

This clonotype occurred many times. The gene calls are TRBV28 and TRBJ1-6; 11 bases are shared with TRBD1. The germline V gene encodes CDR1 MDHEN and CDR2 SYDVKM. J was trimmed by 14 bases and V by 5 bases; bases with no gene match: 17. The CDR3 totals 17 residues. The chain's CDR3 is CASSLRGGQGDLGALHF. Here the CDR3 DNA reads TGTGCCAGCAGTCTAAGGGGGGGACAGGGGGACCTCGGAGCCCTCCACTTT.

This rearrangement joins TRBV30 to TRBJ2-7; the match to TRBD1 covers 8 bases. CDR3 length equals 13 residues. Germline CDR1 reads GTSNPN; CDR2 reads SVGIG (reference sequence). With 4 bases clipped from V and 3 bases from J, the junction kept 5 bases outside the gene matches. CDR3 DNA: TGTGCCTGGATGGGGACAGGATTCTACGAGCAGTACTTC. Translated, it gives CAWMGTGFYEQYF.

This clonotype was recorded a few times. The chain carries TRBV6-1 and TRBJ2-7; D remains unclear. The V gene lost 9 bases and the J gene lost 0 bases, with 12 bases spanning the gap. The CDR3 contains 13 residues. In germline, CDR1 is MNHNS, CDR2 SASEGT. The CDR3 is CASIGSSSYEQYF. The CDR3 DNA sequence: TGTGCCAGTATCGGGTCTTCCTCCTACGAGCAGTACTTC.

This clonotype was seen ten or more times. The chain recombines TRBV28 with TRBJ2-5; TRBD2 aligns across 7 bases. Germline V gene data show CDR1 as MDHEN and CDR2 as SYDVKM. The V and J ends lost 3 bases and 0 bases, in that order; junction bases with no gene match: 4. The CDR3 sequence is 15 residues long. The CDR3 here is CASSFLADYQETQYF. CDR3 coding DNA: TGTGCCAGCAGTTTCCTAGCGGACTACCAAGAGACCCAGTACTTC.

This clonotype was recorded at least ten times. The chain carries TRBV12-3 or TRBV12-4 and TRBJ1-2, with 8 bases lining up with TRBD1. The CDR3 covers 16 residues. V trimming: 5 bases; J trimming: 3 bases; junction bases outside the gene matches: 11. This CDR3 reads CASSTWEDREYYGYTF. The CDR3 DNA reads TGTGCCAGCAGTACCTGGGAGGACAGGGAATACTATGGCTACACCTTC.

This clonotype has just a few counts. CDR3 nucleotides: TGTGCCAGTAGTATCTGGAGGGGAAACTATGGCTACACCTTC. Protein product: CASSIWRGNYGYTF. The chain recombines TRBV19 with TRBJ1-2; tentatively, D is TRBD1 (5 bases). CDR3 length equals 14 residues. Germline CDR1 LNHDA, CDR2 SQIVND (reference sequence). Trimming stripped 3 bases from V and 2 bases from J, with 10 bases between.

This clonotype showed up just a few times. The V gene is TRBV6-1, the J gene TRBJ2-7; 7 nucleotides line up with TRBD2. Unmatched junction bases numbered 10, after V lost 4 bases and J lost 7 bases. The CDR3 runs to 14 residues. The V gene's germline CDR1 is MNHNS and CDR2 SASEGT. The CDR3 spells CASSGGLGGREQYF. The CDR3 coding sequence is TGTGCCAGCAGTGGGGGACTGGGGGGGAGAGAGCAGTACTTC.

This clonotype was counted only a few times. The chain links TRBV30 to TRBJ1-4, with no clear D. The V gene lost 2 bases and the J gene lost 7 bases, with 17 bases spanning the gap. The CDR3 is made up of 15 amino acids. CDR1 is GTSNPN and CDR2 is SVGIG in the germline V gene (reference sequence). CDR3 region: CAWSPILKPGEKLFF. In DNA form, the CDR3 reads TGTGCCTGGAGTCCAATCCTAAAGCCTGGTGAAAAACTGTTTTTT. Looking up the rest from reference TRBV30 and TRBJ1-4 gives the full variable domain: SQTIHQWPATLVQPVGSPLSLECTVEGTSNPNLYWYRQAAGRGLQLLFYSVGIGQISSEVPQNLSASRPQDRQFILSSKKLLLSDSGFYLCAWSPILKPGEKLFFGSGTQLSVL.

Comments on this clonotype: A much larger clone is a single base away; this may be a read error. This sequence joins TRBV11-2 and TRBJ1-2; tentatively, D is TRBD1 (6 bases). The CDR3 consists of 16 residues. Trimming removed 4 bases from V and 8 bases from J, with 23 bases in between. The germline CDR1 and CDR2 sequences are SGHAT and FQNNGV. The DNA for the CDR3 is TGTGCCAGCAGCTCCGATTTCGTGGGGGCGAGGGTCGGCTACACCTTC. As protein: CASSSDFVGARVGYTF. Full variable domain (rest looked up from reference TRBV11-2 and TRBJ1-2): EAGVAQSPRYKIIEKRQSVAFWCNPISGHATLYWYQQILGQGPKLLIQFQNNGVVDDSQLPKDRFSAERLKGVDSTLKIQPAKLEDSAVYLCASSSDFVGARVGYTFGSGTRLTVV.

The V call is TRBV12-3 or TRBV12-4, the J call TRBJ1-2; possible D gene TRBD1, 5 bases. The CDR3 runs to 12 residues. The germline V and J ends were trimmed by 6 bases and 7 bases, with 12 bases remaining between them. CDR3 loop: CASSFDRAGYTF. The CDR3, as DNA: TGTGCCAGCAGCTTCGACAGAGCTGGCTACACCTTC.

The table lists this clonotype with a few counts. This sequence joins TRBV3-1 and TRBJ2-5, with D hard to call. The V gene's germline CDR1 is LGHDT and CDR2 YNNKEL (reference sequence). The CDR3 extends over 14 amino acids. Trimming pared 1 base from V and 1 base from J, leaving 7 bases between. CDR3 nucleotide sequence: TGTGCCAGCAGCCAAGTTACAGTCCAAGAGACCCAGTACTTC. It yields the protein CASSQVTVQETQYF.

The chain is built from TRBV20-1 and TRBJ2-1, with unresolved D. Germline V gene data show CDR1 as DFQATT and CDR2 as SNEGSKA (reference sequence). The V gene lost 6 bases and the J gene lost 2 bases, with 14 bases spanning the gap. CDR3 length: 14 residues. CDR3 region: CSAATPPPYNEQFF. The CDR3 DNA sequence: TGCAGTGCCGCCACTCCTCCCCCCTACAATGAGCAGTTCTTC.

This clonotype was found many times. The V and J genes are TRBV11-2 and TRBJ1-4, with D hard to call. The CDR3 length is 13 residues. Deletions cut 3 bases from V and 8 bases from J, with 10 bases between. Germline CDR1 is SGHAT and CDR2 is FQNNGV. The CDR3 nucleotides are TGTGCCAGCAGCTTCGGACTACAAGAAAAACTGTTTTTT. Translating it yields CASSFGLQEKLFF.

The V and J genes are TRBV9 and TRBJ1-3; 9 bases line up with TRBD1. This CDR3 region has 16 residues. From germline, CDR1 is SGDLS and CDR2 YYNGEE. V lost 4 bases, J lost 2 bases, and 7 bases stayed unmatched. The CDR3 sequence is CASSPEGQGPGNTIYF. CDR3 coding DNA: TGTGCCAGCAGCCCCGAGGGACAGGGCCCTGGAAACACCATATATTTT.

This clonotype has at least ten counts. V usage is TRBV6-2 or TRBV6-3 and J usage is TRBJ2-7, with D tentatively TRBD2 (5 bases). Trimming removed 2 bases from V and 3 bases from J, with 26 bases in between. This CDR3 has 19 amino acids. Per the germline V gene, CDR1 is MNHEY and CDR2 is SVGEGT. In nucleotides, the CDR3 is TGTGCCAGCAGTTACGGGCTAGGGCAGGACTCTGGACGGAACTACGAGCAGTACTTC. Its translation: CASSYGLGQDSGRNYEQYF.